A single sample is the source of the 11 T cell receptor beta chains below, sequenced in a study of blood T cell repertoires in COVID-19. Repertoires were generated with immunoSEQ multiplex PCR, while TCRdb's copy carries only in-frame clones and drops some. The table records some 150,000 clones, 87% of them present only once. The sequenced material came from peripheral blood. All receptors derive from a woman aged 50 to 60 with acute or convalescent COVID-19.

DNA of the CDR3: TGTGCCAGTAGTATAGGGACTAGCGGGAGTACAGATACGCAGTATTTT. Translation gives CASSIGTSGSTDTQYF. The V call is TRBV19, the J call TRBJ2-3, with 13 bases identical to TRBD2. The CDR3 is made up of 16 amino acids. V lost 1 base, J lost 3 bases, and 1 base stayed unmatched. CDR1 LNHDA and CDR2 SQIVND come from the germline V gene (reference sequence). The whole variable domain, filled in from reference TRBV19 and TRBJ2-3, reads DGGITQSPKYLFRKEGQNVTLSCEQNLNHDAMYWYRQDPGQGLRLIYYSQIVNDFQKGDIAEGYSVSREKKESFPLTVTSAQKNPTAFYLCASSIGTSGSTDTQYFGPGTRLTVL.

This chain uses TRBV29-1 with TRBJ1-2; unclear D gene. The CDR3 extends over 13 amino acids. V shed 4 bases and J shed 2 bases, with 11 bases lying between them. Germline CDR1 reads SQVTM; CDR2 reads ANQGSEA. The CDR3 DNA is TGCAGCGTTGTCGGGAGGGAGAACTATGGCTACACCTTC. As protein: CSVVGRENYGYTF.

The CDR3 sequence: CASSASQGNTIYF. CDR3 DNA: TGCGCCAGCAGTGCGTCTCAAGGAAACACCATATATTTT. The chain has TRBV10-1 and TRBJ1-3, with D hard to call. The V and J ends lost 4 bases and 4 bases respectively, with 8 bases between them. This CDR3 contains 13 residues. Germline V lookup: CDR1 WNHNN, CDR2 SYGVQD (reference sequence).

The chain employs TRBV30 and TRBJ1-1, with D perhaps TRBD1 (5 bases). The germline V gene has CDR1 GTSNPN and CDR2 SVGIG (reference sequence). The CDR3 spans 14 residues. Between the trimmed V and J ends, which lost 0 bases and 3 bases, there was a span of 11 bases. CDR3 DNA sequence: TGTGCCTGGAGTGTAGGGGTTCAGGACACTGAAGCTTTCTTT. It specifies CAWSVGVQDTEAFF.

The CDR3 DNA reads as TGTGCCAGCAGTAACCGGGACAGGGGATTGTACTTC. It is translated as CASSNRDRGLYF. This chain links TRBV6-6 with TRBJ2-4, with 10 bases aligning to TRBD1. Germline lookup yields CDR1 MNHNY and CDR2 SVGAGI (reference sequence). The CDR3 runs 12 residues. V lost 5 bases to trimming and J lost 15 bases; unmatched junction nucleotides: 7.

This clone was seen a few times. The V call is TRBV7-9, the J call TRBJ2-7, with 10 bases lining up with TRBD2. Trimming at V came to 5 bases and at J to 5 bases, leaving 9 bases not matched to a gene. Per the germline V gene, CDR1 is SEHNR and CDR2 is FQNEAQ (reference sequence). The CDR3 totals 15 residues. The CDR3 region is CASSAPATSGNEQYF. The DNA for the CDR3 is TGTGCCAGCAGCGCCCCAGCTACTAGCGGGAACGAGCAGTACTTC.

The V call is TRBV19, the J call TRBJ2-2, with D possibly TRBD1 on 6 matching bases. The CDR3 sequence is 16 residues long. Germline V CDR1 and CDR2: LNHDA, SQIVND (reference sequence). Trimming shortened V by 2 bases and J by 3 bases, and 13 bases separated the two germline ends. The CDR3 here is CASSINAGADTGELFF. The CDR3 DNA reads TGTGCCAGTAGTATAAACGCAGGGGCGGACACCGGGGAGCTGTTTTTT.

The V call is TRBV5-1, the J call TRBJ2-2, with D possibly being TRBD1 (5 bases). The CDR3 runs to 15 residues. V gave up 4 bases and J gave up 4 bases, with 14 bases separating them. Germline CDR1 is SGHRS and CDR2 is YFSETQ. CDR3 sequence: CASSLFSQGTGELFF. CDR3 nucleotide sequence: TGCGCCAGCAGCCTTTTCTCCCAGGGCACCGGGGAGCTGTTTTTT.

The chain is built from TRBV11-2 and TRBJ2-7, with 13 bases identical to TRBD2. The germline V gene has CDR1 SGHAT and CDR2 FQNNGV. V trimming: 3 bases; J trimming: 0 bases; junction bases outside the gene matches: 5. The length of the CDR3 is 17 residues. Here the CDR3 reads CASSFLRLAGGSYEQYF. The DNA of the CDR3 is TGTGCCAGCAGCTTCTTGCGACTAGCGGGGGGCTCCTACGAGCAGTACTTC.

The chain recombines TRBV20-1 with TRBJ2-3; D remains unclear. The CDR3 is 11 residues long. Deletions cut 5 bases from V and 2 bases from J, with 5 bases between. CDR1 and CDR2 (germline): DFQATT, SNEGSKA (reference sequence). The CDR3 loop reads CSAYYTDTQYF. In DNA form, the CDR3 reads TGCAGTGCTTACTACACAGATACGCAGTATTTT.

The CDR3 DNA reads as TGTGCCAGTAGTATCGGTGTAGGGGAGGTAGGTCAGCCCCAGCATTTT. Its protein product is CASSIGVGEVGQPQHF. This chain links TRBV19 with TRBJ1-5; D perhaps matches TRBD1 (5 bases). This CDR3 has 16 residues. V shed 3 bases and J shed 6 bases, with 18 bases lying between them. CDR1 is LNHDA, CDR2 SQIVND, per germline (reference sequence).